Sequencing of this T cell receptor (beta chain) was carried out in a study of radiation and T cells in renal cell carcinoma (dated by TCRdb to the early 2020s). General notes on the study: In total, some 50 samples, comprising some 25 tumors and approximately 27 peripheral blood samples, were subjected to TCR beta sequencing. The last blood draw happened 4 weeks after radiation, timed to coincide with nephrectomy. Across all 50 or so samples, around 4,000,000 unique CDR3 nucleotide sequences, encoding 2,658,974 unique CDR3 amino acid sequences, were identified. The investigation overall reported the following: Tracking of blood repertoire dynamics stopped at roughly 29 days after treatment, with no follow-up past that point. In blood, the top tumor clonotypes increased from baseline to 2 weeks after radiation and then shrank by 4 weeks, which suggests a temporary expansion of tumor-resident clones. No pretreatment tumor biopsies were available, so the baseline intratumoral presence of clonotypes could not be determined. The single-armed trial design could not address effects of radiation dose or scheduling on the TCR repertoire.

TCR beta libraries were generated from genomic DNA with the immunoSEQ kit, following the manufacturer's recommendations. For library preparation, a first multiplex PCR was performed with proprietary primers, followed by a second PCR in which unique barcodes were added, and bead cleanups were performed after each round. Each sample batch included a kit-provided positive control reaction and a negative control reaction. The final libraries underwent checking on an Agilent 4200 TapeStation D1000 ScreenTape, volumetric pooling, and quantification by qPCR. Sequencing ran on an Illumina NextSeq500 with a MidOutput 150-cycle cartridge, using 156 Read1 and 15 Index1 cycles with kit custom primers. The pooled library was loaded at 0.75 to 1 pM, and about 19% PhiX control was spiked in. Per the original workflow: Vendor-processed data were analyzed in R, with a clonotype defined as all T cells sharing the same CDR3 nucleotide sequence. For clone abundance analyses, frequencies were normalized to the 10,000 most abundant clones in each sample. Public T cell clones, which averaged fewer than five per sample, were excluded before analysis. A difference in abundance of at least 32-fold between compartments was used to define tumor-enriched and baseline blood-enriched clonotypes. A beta-binomial differential abundance model was used to identify clonotypes that expanded or contracted between blood time points. Tumor-blood repertoire similarity was measured with the Baroni-Urbani and Buser coefficient, and group comparisons used two-tailed Wilcoxon tests in R. The immuneACCESS repertoire file appears here via TCRdb, limited to in-frame rearrangements. These files lack a portion of the clones; in checked studies, under half of the deficit traces to unresolved V genes, and the cause of the others is not known. Clonal size and the V and J genes are those of that table, whereas D and trimming came from the DNA. Present in this sample are 120,000 to 150,000 clones, 86% of which were seen just once. The ten most abundant clones make up around a sixth of the sample.

The time point label of this sample denotes: blood 4 weeks post-SBRT, at nephrectomy. This specimen's treatment or condition label, interpreted: 15 Gy SBRT to primary tumor, nephrectomy 4 weeks later. Samples were obtained from a clinical trial, in which 15 Gy stereotactic body radiation therapy was delivered to primary renal cell carcinomas and nephrectomy was performed 4 weeks later. To follow tumor-enriched clonotypes, serial peripheral blood was collected from radiation-treated patients at baseline and at 2 weeks and 4 weeks after SBRT. Every patient's renal cell carcinoma showed clear cell pathology. The QIAamp DNA Blood Mini Kit (Qiagen) was used to prepare genomic DNA for TCR sequencing. The analyses included only samples that passed all quality control checks. About this clone itself: This clone's antigen is unknown. No much larger clone exists at a distance of one base, and base qualities are not known.

From the germline V gene, CDR1 is SGHTA and CDR2 is FQGNSA. Inclusive of the bounding cysteine and phenylalanine, the CDR3 is 18 residues long. Only CDR3 DNA is held: 54 bases, read in frame from base 1. V trim: 0 bases; J trim: 3 bases; unmatched bases: 14. This TCR derives from a woman aged 50 to 60 with renal cell carcinoma. Specimen: blood, collected from a patient whose treatment included radiotherapy and nephrectomy. Rearrangement joined TRBV7-2 to TRBJ2-7, with TRBD1 identical over 7 junction bases. The sequence in DNA is TGTGCCAGCAGCTTAGCCGGAACCTACAGGGGCCTTCTCTACGAGCAGTACTTC. Its protein product is CASSLAGTYRGLLYEQYF.